Listed here are 14 T cell receptor beta chains from one sample, sequenced in a study of blood T cell repertoires in COVID-19 (TCRdb year 2020). Receptor amplification or capture employed the immunoSEQ multiplex PCR assay. In TCRdb, the immuneACCESS table is reduced to in-frame sequences with V and J assigned. These tables do not hold every clone; where another copy was compared, an unresolved V gene accounts for under half, and the others remain unexplained. A total of about 120,000 clones appear in this sample, around 83% of them only once. In total, the top ten clones hold about 12% of the sample. The specimen sequenced was peripheral blood. The receptor set was obtained from a man between 60 and 75 years old with acute or convalescent COVID-19.

This chain uses TRBV29-1 with TRBJ2-1, with D possibly matching TRBD2 (6 bases). V dropped 5 bases and J dropped 3 bases, with 8 bases sitting between them. This CDR3 region has 12 residues. Germline lookup yields CDR1 SQVTM and CDR2 ANQGSEA. CDR3 in amino acids: CSVRGNYNEQFF. The CDR3 coding sequence is TGCAGCGTTCGGGGGAACTACAATGAGCAGTTCTTC.

The J gene is TRBJ2-7, the V gene TRBV30, with 14 bases matching TRBD2. After removal of 5 bases from V and 3 bases from J, the junction contained 6 bases not matched to a gene. This CDR3 comprises 15 residues. Germline values: CDR1 GTSNPN, CDR2 SVGIG (reference sequence). The DNA of the CDR3 is TGTGCCTGGGGGGGACTAGCGGGAGCCCACTACGAGCAGTACTTC. Translated: CAWGGLAGAHYEQYF.

The chain's CDR3 is CASSTPPGQPNTGELFF. The CDR3 nucleotides are TGTGCCAGCAGTACCCCACCGGGACAGCCTAACACCGGGGAGCTGTTTTTT. V usage is TRBV5-4 and J usage is TRBJ2-2; TRBD1 aligns across 7 bases. Germline V gene lookup returns CDR1 SGHNT and CDR2 YYREEE (reference sequence). V was clipped by 5 bases and J by 2 bases; unmatched bases: 12. The CDR3 length is 17 residues.

This chain joins TRBV27 and TRBJ2-5; 9 bases agree with TRBD1. CDR3 length: 16 residues. Unmatched junction bases numbered 10, after V lost 5 bases and J lost 3 bases. From germline, CDR1 is MNHEY and CDR2 SMNVEV (reference sequence). CDR3: CASSGLSGQGEETQYF. DNA of the CDR3: TGTGCCAGCAGTGGGCTATCGGGACAGGGAGAAGAGACCCAGTACTTC.

The rearrangement uses TRBV29-1 and TRBJ1-2, with a possible D match to TRBD1 (5 bases). Germline V gives CDR1 SQVTM, CDR2 ANQGSEA. Deletions cut 6 bases from V and 8 bases from J, with 13 bases between. The CDR3 is made up of 11 amino acids. Written as DNA, the CDR3 is TGCAGCGTCGCGTACGGGGGAGGCTACACCTTC. This sequence encodes CSVAYGGGYTF.

This clone was recorded once. A read error may produce the germline difference seen at one junction end. The rearrangement links TRBV5-8 to TRBJ1-2; D possibly corresponds to TRBD1 (5 bases). Germline V gene sequence: CDR1 SGHTS, CDR2 YDEGEE. The length of the CDR3 is 10 residues. The DNA for the CDR3 is TGTGCCAGCAGCTTGGTGCAGGGCAAATTC. Amino acid sequence: CASSLVQGKF.

This clone came up a few times. The rearrangement links TRBV5-4 to TRBJ1-4; tentative D call: TRBD1 (5 bases). Trimming left V 0 bases short and J 4 bases short, with 10 bases between. In germline, CDR1 is SGHNT, CDR2 YYREEE (reference sequence). This CDR3 spans 15 amino acids. The CDR3 region is CASSLGGSINEKLFF. CDR3 DNA: TGTGCCAGCAGCTTGGGGGGCAGCATTAATGAAAAACTGTTTTTT.

The chain has TRBV29-1 and TRBJ2-4; tentatively, D is TRBD2 (10 bases). CDR1 is SQVTM and CDR2 is ANQGSEA in the germline V gene. This CDR3 comprises 18 residues. The CDR3 coding sequence is TGCATTCGGACAGGGGTAATAGCGGGAGGTTCGGTCAAAAACATTCAGTACTTC. Residues: CIRTGVIAGGSVKNIQYF.

In DNA, the CDR3 is TGTGCCAGCAGCCAGGGGGGCTACTCTGGGGCCAACGTCCTGACTTTC. This codes for CASSQGGYSGANVLTF. V usage is TRBV5-4 and J usage is TRBJ2-6; the D gene is possibly TRBD1 (7 bases). Germline lookup yields CDR1 SGHNT and CDR2 YYREEE (reference sequence). V gave up 4 bases and J gave up 0 bases, with 11 bases separating them. The CDR3 is 16 amino acids.

The rearrangement links TRBV5-1 to TRBJ2-1, with 10 bases fitting TRBD2. This CDR3 spans 15 amino acids. V lost 0 bases to trimming and J lost 9 bases; unmatched junction nucleotides: 6. Germline V CDR1 and CDR2: SGHRS, YFSETQ. The CDR3 sequence: CASSLGPAGGVEQFF. CDR3 in DNA: TGCGCCAGCAGCTTGGGCCCAGCGGGAGGGGTTGAGCAGTTCTTC.

The chain combines TRBV20-1 with TRBJ2-4, with 7 bases identical to TRBD2. The CDR3 sequence is 17 residues long. The V gene's germline CDR1 is DFQATT and CDR2 SNEGSKA (reference sequence). Losses at the gene ends were 3 bases for V and 0 bases for J; bases not matched to a gene: 11. The CDR3 is CSASGLADEIAKNIQYF. DNA of the CDR3: TGCAGTGCTAGTGGGCTAGCGGATGAAATAGCCAAAAACATTCAGTACTTC.

V and J are TRBV19 and TRBJ2-7, with TRBD2 matching 7 bases. Trimming cost V 4 bases and J 1 base; bases outside gene matches: 10. The CDR3 spans 16 residues. Germline V CDR1 and CDR2: LNHDA, SQIVND (reference sequence). The CDR3 nucleotides are TGTGCCAGTAGTACCGCCGGGACTATCCAGTCCTACGAGCAGTACTTC. Translation gives CASSTAGTIQSYEQYF.

This clone was seen more than once but under ten times. The genes are TRBV11-2 and TRBJ1-6; D might be TRBD1 (6 bases). This CDR3 is 15 amino acids long. Germline CDR1 and CDR2: SGHAT and FQNNGV. With 3 bases removed from V and 8 bases from J, the gap between germline ends came to 14 bases. CDR3 nucleotide sequence: TGTGCCAGCAGCTTGTTGGGGGGGGCTTATTCACCCCTCCACTTT. It translates to CASSLLGGAYSPLHF.

This chain uses TRBV10-3 with TRBJ1-2; 8 bases match TRBD1. This CDR3 contains 14 residues. V was clipped by 2 bases and J by 4 bases; unmatched bases: 3. The germline CDR1 and CDR2 sequences are ENHRY and SYGVKD. CDR3 DNA: TGTGCCATCAGTGAGCAGGGGGCTCTCTATGGCTACACCTTC. It specifies CAISEQGALYGYTF.